This T cell receptor beta chain was documented in a study of cytomegalovirus exposure and HLA in healthy donors. The study's findings and limits: Testing in vitro showed a few CMV-associated chains specific for CMV antigens. In a later analysis, parvovirus B19, influenza, CMV and Epstein-Barr virus appeared linked to several top co-occurrence clusters. A few V segments could not be told apart, such as TRBV6-2 and TRBV6-3, and were left out.

This clone has a single count. Its antigen is not identified. With 3 bases removed from V and 5 bases from J, the gap between germline ends came to 14 bases. Germline CDR1 SGDLS, CDR2 YYNGEE. This CDR3 has 14 amino acids. Primers: 60 Vbeta forward and 13 Jbeta reverse. Some clones are missing from TCRdb's copy, which holds only in-frame ones; the method was immunoSEQ multiplex PCR. The sample has 95,000 to 150,000 clones; 15% to 19% are singletons. Healthy bone marrow donors made up the cohort. Input material: PBMCs. The sequence derives from a woman under 30 in good health and CMV-seronegative. V gene TRBV9 combines with J gene TRBJ1-2, with D tentatively TRBD1 (5 bases). In nucleotides, the CDR3 is TGTGCCAGCAGCGGGGGGGGGTCCACTTATGGCTACACCTTC. This sequence encodes CASSGGGSTYGYTF.